Detailed here is one T cell receptor beta chain. From germline, CDR1 is WSHSY and CDR2 SAAADI. V was clipped by 9 bases and J by 1 base; unmatched bases: 8. This CDR3 region has 14 residues. The protocol was immunoSEQ multiplex PCR, while the TCRdb copy is restricted to in-frame clones and leaves out a portion. This table holds about 380,000 clones, approximately 95% found once. The sample belongs to a study of shared T cell receptors in the human thymus. The gene calls are TRBV10-2 and TRBJ2-7; 8 nucleotides match TRBD2. Sequenced sample: thymocytes. This TCR derives from a human donor. CDR3 DNA sequence: TGCGCCAGTAGTCCGACTAGCGAATCCTACGAGCAGTACTTC. It encodes CASSPTSESYEQYF.